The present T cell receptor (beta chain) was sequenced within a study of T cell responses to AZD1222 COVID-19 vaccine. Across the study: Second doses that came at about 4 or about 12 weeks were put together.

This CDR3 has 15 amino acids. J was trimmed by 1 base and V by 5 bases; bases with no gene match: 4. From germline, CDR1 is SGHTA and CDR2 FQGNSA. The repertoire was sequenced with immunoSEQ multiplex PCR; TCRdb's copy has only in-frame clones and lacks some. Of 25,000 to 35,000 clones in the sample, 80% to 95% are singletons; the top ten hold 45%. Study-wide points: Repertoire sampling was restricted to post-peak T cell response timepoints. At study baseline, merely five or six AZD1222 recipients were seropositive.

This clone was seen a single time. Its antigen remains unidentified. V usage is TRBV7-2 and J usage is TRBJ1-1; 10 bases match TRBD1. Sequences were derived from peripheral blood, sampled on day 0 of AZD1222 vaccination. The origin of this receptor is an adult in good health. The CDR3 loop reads CASSPRTGGNTEAFF. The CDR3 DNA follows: TGTGCCAGCAGCCCACGGACAGGGGGGAACACTGAAGCTTTCTTT.